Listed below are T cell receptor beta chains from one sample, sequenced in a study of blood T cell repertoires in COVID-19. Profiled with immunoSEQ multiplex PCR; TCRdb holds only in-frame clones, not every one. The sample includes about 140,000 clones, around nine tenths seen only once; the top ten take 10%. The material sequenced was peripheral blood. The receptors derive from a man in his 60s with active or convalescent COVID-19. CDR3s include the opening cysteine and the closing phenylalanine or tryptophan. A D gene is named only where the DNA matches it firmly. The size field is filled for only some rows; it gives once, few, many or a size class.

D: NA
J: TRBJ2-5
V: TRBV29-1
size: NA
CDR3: CSAEPVQETQYF
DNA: TGCAGCGCCGAACCAGTCCAAGAGACCCAGTACTTC

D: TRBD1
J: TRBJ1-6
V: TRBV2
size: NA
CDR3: CASSVPTGANSPLHF
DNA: TGTGCCAGCAGCGTGCCCACAGGGGCGAATTCACCCCTCCACTTT

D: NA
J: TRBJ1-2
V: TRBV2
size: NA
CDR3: CASSERGWGGYTF
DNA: TGTGCCAGCAGTGAACGGGGGTGGGGAGGCTACACCTTC

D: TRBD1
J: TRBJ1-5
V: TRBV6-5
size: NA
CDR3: CASSTRQGSYQPQHF
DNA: TGTGCCAGCAGTACACGACAGGGTAGTTATCAGCCCCAGCATTTT

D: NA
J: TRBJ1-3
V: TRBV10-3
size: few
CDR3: CAISEYGQPAGNTIYF
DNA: TGTGCCATCAGTGAATATGGACAGCCCGCTGGAAACACCATATATTTT

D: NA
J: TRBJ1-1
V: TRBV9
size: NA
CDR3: CASSPRGGLNTEAFF
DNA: TGTGCCAGCAGCCCCCGGGGGGGCCTGAACACTGAAGCTTTCTTT

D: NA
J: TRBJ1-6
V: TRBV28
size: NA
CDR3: CASTLGGADSPLHF
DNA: TGTGCCAGCACCTTAGGGGGGGCGGACTCACCCCTCCACTTT

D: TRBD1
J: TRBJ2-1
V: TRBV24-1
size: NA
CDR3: CATSARTGAREQFF
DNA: TGTGCCACCAGTGCTCGGACAGGCGCACGTGAGCAGTTCTTC

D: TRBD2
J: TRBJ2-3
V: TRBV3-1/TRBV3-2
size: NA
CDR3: CASSQGTSGSSTDTQYF
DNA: TGTGCCAGCAGCCAAGGGACTAGCGGGAGTAGCACAGATACGCAGTATTTT

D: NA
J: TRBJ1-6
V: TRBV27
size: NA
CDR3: CASSLPSLNSPLHF
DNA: TGTGCCAGCAGTTTACCTTCCCTTAATTCACCCCTCCACTTT

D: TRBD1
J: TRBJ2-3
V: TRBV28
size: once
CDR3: CASSFRGRGTDTQYF
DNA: TGTGCCAGCAGTTTCAGGGGGCGAGGCACAGATACGCAGTATTTT

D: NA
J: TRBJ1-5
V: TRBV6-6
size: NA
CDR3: CASSWDRDSGQPQHF
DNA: TGTGCCAGCAGTTGGGACCGGGACTCGGGTCAGCCCCAGCATTTT

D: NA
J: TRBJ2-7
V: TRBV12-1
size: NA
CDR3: CASSPGLAGNEQYF
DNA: TGTGCCAGCAGCCCGGGACTAGCGGGCAACGAGCAGTACTTC

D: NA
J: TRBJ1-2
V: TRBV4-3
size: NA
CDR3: CASSRELGPSQSGYTF
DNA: TGCGCCAGCAGCCGAGAACTTGGGCCAAGCCAAAGTGGCTACACCTTC

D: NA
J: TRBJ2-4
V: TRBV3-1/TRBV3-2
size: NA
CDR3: CASSQPTGKLYF
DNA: TGTGCCAGCAGCCAACCCACAGGGAAGTTGTACTTC

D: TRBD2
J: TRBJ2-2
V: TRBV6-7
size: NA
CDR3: CASSGAGTSDTGELFF
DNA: TGTGCCAGCAGTGGGGCCGGGACTAGCGACACCGGGGAGCTGTTTTTT

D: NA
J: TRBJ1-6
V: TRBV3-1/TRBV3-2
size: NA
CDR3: CASSQELQVNSPLHF
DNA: TGTGCCAGCAGCCAAGAACTACAAGTTAATTCACCCCTCCACTTT

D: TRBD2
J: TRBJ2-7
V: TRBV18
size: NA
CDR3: CASSPLRTSTLYEQYF
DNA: TGTGCCAGCTCACCACTTAGGACTAGCACCCTCTACGAGCAGTACTTC

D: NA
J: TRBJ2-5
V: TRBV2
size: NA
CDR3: CASSDAARETQYF
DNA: TGTGCCAGCAGTGATGCGGCGCGGGAGACCCAGTACTTC

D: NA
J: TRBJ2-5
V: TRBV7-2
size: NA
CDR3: CASSLMRSKETQYF
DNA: TGTGCCAGCAGCTTAATGAGGAGTAAGGAGACCCAGTACTTC

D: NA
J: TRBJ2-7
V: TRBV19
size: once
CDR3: CASSTGVGGDSYEQYF
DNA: TGTGCCAGTAGCACAGGCGTAGGGGGTGACTCCTACGAGCAGTACTTC

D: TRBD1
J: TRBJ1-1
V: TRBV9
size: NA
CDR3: CASSPDRVTEAFF
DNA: TGTGCCAGCAGCCCCGACAGGGTGACTGAAGCTTTCTTT

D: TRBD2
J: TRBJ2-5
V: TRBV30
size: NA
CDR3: CAWSVLAGGETQYF
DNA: TGTGCCTGGAGTGTCCTAGCGGGAGGGGAGACCCAGTACTTC

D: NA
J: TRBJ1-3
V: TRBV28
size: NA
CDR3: CASSEPPLGTFSGNTIYF
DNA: TGTGCCAGCAGTGAACCTCCTCTTGGGACTTTCTCTGGAAACACCATATATTTT

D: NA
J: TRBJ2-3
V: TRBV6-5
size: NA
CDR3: CASSYSGHPTDTQYF
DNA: TGTGCCAGCAGTTACTCGGGGCACCCCACAGATACGCAGTATTTT

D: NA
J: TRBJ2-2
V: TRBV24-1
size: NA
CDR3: CATSGHNRDTGELFF
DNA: TGTGCCACCAGTGGCCACAATCGGGACACCGGGGAGCTGTTTTTT

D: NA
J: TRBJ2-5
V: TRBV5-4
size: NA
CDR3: CASSRDTGETQYF
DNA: TGTGCCAGCAGCAGGGACACCGGAGAGACCCAGTACTTC

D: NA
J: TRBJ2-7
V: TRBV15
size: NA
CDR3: CATSRDTREQYF
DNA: TGTGCCACCAGCAGAGATACGCGGGAGCAGTACTTC

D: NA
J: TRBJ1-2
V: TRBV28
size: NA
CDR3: CASMLRGGYGYTF
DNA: TGTGCCAGCATGTTAAGGGGAGGTTATGGCTACACCTTC

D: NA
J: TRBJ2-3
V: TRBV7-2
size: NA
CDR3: CASSSRWGGGTDTQYF
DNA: TGTGCCAGCAGCTCACGATGGGGCGGGGGCACAGATACGCAGTATTTT

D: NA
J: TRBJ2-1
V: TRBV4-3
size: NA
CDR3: CASSQEGRGNEQFF
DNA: TGCGCCAGCAGCCAAGAGGGTCGGGGGAATGAGCAGTTCTTC

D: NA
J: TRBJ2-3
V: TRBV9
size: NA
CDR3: CASSPYRGSTDTQYF
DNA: TGTGCCAGCAGCCCCTATAGAGGGAGCACAGATACGCAGTATTTT

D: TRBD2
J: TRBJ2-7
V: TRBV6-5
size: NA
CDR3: CASTERGSVWKQYF
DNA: TGTGCCAGCACCGAGCGGGGTTCTGTGTGGAAGCAGTACTTC